This T cell receptor (beta chain) was captured in a study of patients and donors after allogeneic stem cell transplantation. Germline V gene sequence: CDR1 DFQATT, CDR2 SNEGSKA (reference sequence). With 1 base clipped from V and 4 bases from J, the junction kept 4 bases outside the gene matches. The CDR3 extends over 13 amino acids. TCRdb recomputed calls from the RT-PCR reads with MiXCR, one row per CDR3 protein. The sample has about 210,000 distinct CDR3 sequences; more than 35% are singletons. The receptor was isolated from a human donor who was either an allogeneic HSCT recipient or a stem cell or donor lymphocyte infusion donor (not recorded which). It is not recorded whose cells these are; they may come from a transplant donor. The rearrangement links TRBV20-1 to TRBJ2-7, with 7 bases aligning to TRBD1. The source material was blood, either unsorted or a sorted T cell fraction (not recorded which). The CDR3, as DNA: TGCAGTGCTAGAGGACAGGGAAATTACGAGCAGTACTTC. This sequence encodes CSARGQGNYEQYF.